The 27 T cell receptor beta chains reported below all come from one sample, sequenced in a study of siplizumab effects on memory and regulatory T cells. Sequenced by immunoSEQ multiplex PCR; TCRdb stores in-frame clones only, minus some. Altogether about 97,000 clones are present, about 93% being singletons, with the ten largest covering roughly 1%. The specimen sequenced was CD4+ T cells sorted from blood. These receptors came from a human donor in good health.

In its sample, this clone was seen once. The J gene is TRBJ1-2, the V gene TRBV2; D unresolved. CDR3 length equals 10 residues. V lost 6 bases and J lost 8, with 7 bases in between. Germline V gives CDR1 SNHLY, CDR2 FYNNEI. CDR3 sequence reads: CASRSGGYTF. For the CDR3, the DNA is TGTGCCAGCAGGTCCGGGGGCTACACCTTC.

V usage is TRBV7-2 and J usage is TRBJ2-5; a possible D gene is TRBD2 (5 bases). Trimming cost V 3 bases and J 4 bases, with 15 bases left between them. Per germline, CDR1 SGHTA and CDR2 FQGNSA. This CDR3 contains 15 residues. The CDR3 sequence: CASSFSALTRETQYF. For the CDR3, the DNA is TGTGCCAGCAGCTTTAGCGCCCTGACCCGAGAGACCCAGTACTTC.

The gene calls are TRBV28 and TRBJ1-2, with a possible D match to TRBD1 (6 bases). Germline CDR1 reads MDHEN; CDR2 reads SYDVKM. Trimming removed 5 bases from V and 4 bases from J, with 11 bases in between. CDR3 size: 13 residues. CDR3 in amino acids: CASSIQGIYGYTF. The CDR3 DNA follows: TGTGCCAGCAGTATTCAGGGGATCTATGGCTACACCTTC.

Here the CDR3 reads CASSLVALASYNEQFF. CDR3 nucleotides: TGTGCCAGCAGCTTAGTAGCGCTAGCAAGTTACAATGAGCAGTTCTTC. This chain connects TRBV7-2 to TRBJ2-1; TRBD2 might be the D (5 bases). The V gene's germline CDR1 is SGHTA and CDR2 FQGNSA. The CDR3 runs to 16 residues. The V gene lost 1 base and the J gene lost 4 bases, with 14 bases spanning the gap.

This clone was picked up a small number of times. The rearrangement links TRBV5-1 to TRBJ2-2, with D possibly TRBD1 on 6 matching bases. The germline V gene encodes CDR1 SGHRS and CDR2 YFSETQ. The length of the CDR3 is 15 residues. V was clipped by 0 bases and J by 8 bases, with 14 bases between them. The CDR3 sequence: CASSLVGTTPGELFF. CDR3 nucleotides: TGCGCCAGCAGCTTGGTTGGGACAACGCCTGGGGAGCTGTTTTTT. Filled out from reference TRBV5-1 and TRBJ2-2, the complete variable domain reads KAGVTQTPRYLIKTRGQQVTLSCSPISGHRSVSWYQQTPGQGLQFLFEYFSETQRNKGNFPGRFSGRQFSNSRSEMNVSTLELGDSALYLCASSLVGTTPGELFFGEGSRLTVL.

The chain's CDR3 is CASRYGPRREQFF. CDR3 nucleotide sequence: TGTGCCAGCAGATATGGACCACGTCGGGAGCAGTTCTTC. The chain combines TRBV28 with TRBJ2-1; no clear D. V was shortened by 6 bases and J by 10 bases, with 16 bases between the two germline ends. Germline CDR1 MDHEN, CDR2 SYDVKM. The CDR3 has 13 amino acids.

The genes are TRBV6-1 and TRBJ2-7, with no clear D. V shed 2 bases and J shed 0 bases, with 11 bases lying between them. Looked up from germline, CDR1 is MNHNS and CDR2 is SASEGT. This CDR3 contains 15 residues. The CDR3 DNA reads as TGTGCCAGCAGTGAAATGCGTGGCAGCTCCTACGAGCAGTACTTC. Protein sequence: CASSEMRGSSYEQYF.

This chain connects TRBV30 to TRBJ2-3; D unresolved. Germline assignment: CDR1 GTSNPN and CDR2 SVGIG (reference sequence). This CDR3 spans 11 amino acids. V shed 1 base and J shed 2 bases, with 1 base lying between them. CDR3 amino acids: CAWSDTDTQYF. The CDR3 DNA reads TGTGCCTGGAGTGACACAGATACGCAGTATTTT. Full variable domain (rest looked up from reference TRBV30 and TRBJ2-3): SQTIHQWPATLVQPVGSPLSLECTVEGTSNPNLYWYRQAAGRGLQLLFYSVGIGQISSEVPQNLSASRPQDRQFILSSKKLLLSDSGFYLCAWSDTDTQYFGPGTRLTVL.

The chain carries TRBV10-3 and TRBJ1-5; no definite D call. The V gene's germline CDR1 is ENHRY and CDR2 SYGVKD. This CDR3 comprises 13 residues. V was shortened by 1 base and J by 5 bases, with 6 bases between the two germline ends. The CDR3, as DNA: TGTGCCATCAGTGAGTTCGTCGATCAGCCCCAGCATTTT. It translates to CAISEFVDQPQHF.

V gene TRBV9 combines with J gene TRBJ2-3; 9 positions agree with TRBD2. Germline loops: CDR1 SGDLS, CDR2 YYNGEE. This CDR3 is 16 amino acids long. The V and J ends lost 7 bases and 7 bases, in that order; junction bases with no gene match: 16. The chain's CDR3 is CASGRTWREGQNTQYF. CDR3 coding DNA: TGTGCCAGCGGCAGGACCTGGCGGGAGGGCCAAAATACGCAGTATTTT. Full variable domain (remainder filled in from reference TRBV9 and TRBJ2-3): DSGVTQTPKHLITATGQRVTLRCSPRSGDLSVYWYQQSLDQGLQFLIQYYNGEERAKGNILERFSAQQFPDLHSELNLSSLELGDSALYFCASGRTWREGQNTQYFGPGTRLTVL.

In its sample, this clone was seen a few times. The chain uses TRBV5-6 and TRBJ1-4; 10 bases agree with TRBD1. This CDR3 region has 13 residues. Germline V gives CDR1 SGHDT, CDR2 YYEEEE. V was clipped by 5 bases and J by 11 bases; unmatched bases: 6. The chain's CDR3 is CASRGQGREKLFF. In DNA form, the CDR3 reads TGTGCCAGCAGGGGACAGGGGCGCGAGAAACTGTTTTTT.

The J gene is TRBJ2-5, the V gene TRBV6-5; the D is unclear. This CDR3 comprises 15 residues. Looked up from germline, CDR1 is MNHEY and CDR2 is SVGAGI. V dropped 5 bases and J dropped 3 bases, with 16 bases sitting between them. The CDR3 sequence: CASSRRALQKETQYF. In DNA, the CDR3 is TGTGCCAGCAGTCGACGGGCCCTCCAGAAAGAGACCCAGTACTTC.

This clone came up a few times. This sequence joins TRBV7-9 and TRBJ2-1, with TRBD2 matching 12 bases. V was pared by 4 bases and J by 6 bases, with 7 bases of the junction left unmatched. CDR3 size: 16 residues. The germline gives CDR1 SEHNR, CDR2 FQNEAQ (reference sequence). The CDR3 is CASSSTSGSLGNEQFF. Here the CDR3 DNA reads TGTGCCAGCAGCTCGACTAGCGGGAGTTTGGGCAATGAGCAGTTCTTC. The entire variable domain, with the rest obtained from reference TRBV7-9 and TRBJ2-1, is as follows: DTGVSQNPRHKITKRGQNVTFRCDPISEHNRLYWYRQTLGQGPEFLTYFQNEAQLEKSRLLSDRFSAERPKGSFSTLEIQRTEQGDSAMYLCASSSTSGSLGNEQFFGPGTRLTVL.

The chain couples TRBV14 to TRBJ2-7; TRBD1 aligns across 8 bases. The CDR3 length is 16 residues. Trimming at V came to 2 bases and at J to 5 bases, leaving 11 bases not matched to a gene. The germline CDR1 and CDR2 sequences are SGHDN and FVKESK. CDR3 residues: CASSQLGTGPAHEQYF. CDR3 DNA sequence: TGTGCCAGCAGCCAACTGGGGACAGGACCGGCACACGAGCAGTACTTC.

The CDR3 region has the DNA TGTGCCAGTAGTAGACCCCTCACCTCTGGAAACACCATATATTTT. This encodes CASSRPLTSGNTIYF. This rearrangement joins TRBV19 to TRBJ1-3; D is unresolved. This CDR3 is built from 15 residues. V lost 4 bases and J lost 0, with 10 bases in between. Germline V lookup: CDR1 LNHDA, CDR2 SQIVND (reference sequence).

The chain combines TRBV7-8 with TRBJ2-7, with D perhaps TRBD2 (6 bases). Per the germline V gene, CDR1 is SGHVS and CDR2 is FQNEAQ. The CDR3 runs to 15 residues. V was cut by 5 bases and J by 1 base, with 15 bases left in between. The CDR3 protein is CASSARDGLSYEQYF. In nucleotides, the CDR3 is TGTGCCAGCAGCGCCCGGGACGGACTATCCTACGAGCAGTACTTC.

The V gene is TRBV5-1, the J gene TRBJ2-7; 8 bases agree with TRBD1. The CDR3 runs 16 residues. Losses at the gene ends were 4 bases for V and 4 bases for J; bases not matched to a gene: 13. The V gene's germline CDR1 is SGHRS and CDR2 YFSETQ. The CDR3 DNA reads as TGCGCCAGCAGCGTGGGGTTAGGACAGGGAGAGTACGAGCAGTACTTC. As protein: CASSVGLGQGEYEQYF.

V and J are TRBV30 and TRBJ2-1, with 7 nucleotides matching TRBD2. Germline-derived CDR1 and CDR2 are GTSNPN and SVGIG (reference sequence). The junction had 3 bases not matched to a gene; V was cut back by 1 base and J by 0 bases. CDR3 length equals 15 residues. The CDR3 DNA reads TGTGCCTGGAGTGGACGGACTAGCTCCTACAATGAGCAGTTCTTC. This gives the protein CAWSGRTSSYNEQFF.

This sequence joins TRBV5-8 and TRBJ2-1, with 13 bases identical to TRBD2. Germline CDR1 SGHTS, CDR2 YDEGEE. This CDR3 comprises 18 residues. V shed 0 bases, J shed 6 bases, and the junction held 9 bases outside the gene matches. The CDR3 reads CASSLVRTSGREANEQFF. CDR3 in DNA: TGTGCCAGCAGCTTGGTCAGGACTAGCGGGAGAGAAGCCAATGAGCAGTTCTTC.

This clone turned up a few times. The chain's CDR3 is CASSLRRGGNQPQHF. CDR3 sequence (DNA): TGTGCCAGCAGCCTACGAAGGGGCGGCAATCAGCCCCAGCATTTT. The chain couples TRBV28 to TRBJ1-5, with D perhaps matching TRBD1 (5 bases). V dropped 6 bases and J dropped 2 bases, with 14 bases sitting between them. CDR1 and CDR2 from the germline V gene are MDHEN and SYDVKM. The length of the CDR3 is 15 residues. The full variable domain, in which reference TRBV28 and TRBJ1-5 provide the parts outside the CDR3, is DVKVTQSSRYLVKRTGEKVFLECVQDMDHENMFWYRQDPGLGLRLIYFSYDVKMKEKGDIPEGYSVSREKKERFSLILESASTNQTSMYLCASSLRRGGNQPQHFGDGTRLSIL.

The chain has TRBV21-1 and TRBJ2-7; the table assigns TRBD1, which was not confirmed against the DNA. TRBV21-1 is a listed pseudogene. The CDR3 covers 15 residues. CDR3: CASSKRRDKTHEQYF. The CDR3, as DNA: TGTGCCAGCAGCAAACGCCGGGACAAGACCCACGAGCAGTACTTC.

The rearrangement joins TRBV7-3 to TRBJ2-2; D unclear. Trimming stripped 0 bases from V and 2 bases from J, with 4 bases between. Per the germline V gene, CDR1 is SGHTA and CDR2 is FQGTGA. The CDR3 totals 14 residues. CDR3 coding DNA: TGTGCCAGCAGCTTAACAGTAAACACCGGGGAGCTGTTTTTT. Its translation is CASSLTVNTGELFF.

The V gene is TRBV5-1, the J gene TRBJ1-3, with 8 positions matching TRBD1. J was trimmed by 2 bases and V by 0 bases; bases with no gene match: 10. CDR1 is SGHRS and CDR2 is YFSETQ in the germline V gene. The length of the CDR3 is 18 residues. The CDR3 here is CASSLAGGGTSAGNTIYF. In DNA form, the CDR3 reads TGCGCCAGCAGCTTGGCAGGGGGCGGAACTTCTGCTGGAAACACCATATATTTT. Full variable domain (remainder filled in from reference TRBV5-1 and TRBJ1-3): KAGVTQTPRYLIKTRGQQVTLSCSPISGHRSVSWYQQTPGQGLQFLFEYFSETQRNKGNFPGRFSGRQFSNSRSEMNVSTLELGDSALYLCASSLAGGGTSAGNTIYFGEGSWLTVV.

CDR3 sequence: CASSLSSAWGLFGYTF. The CDR3 region has the DNA TGTGCCAGCAGTTTGTCCAGTGCTTGGGGGCTCTTTGGCTACACCTTC. The chain recombines TRBV5-5 with TRBJ1-2, with D possibly being TRBD1 (6 bases). Trimming took 5 bases from V and 7 from J, leaving 24 bases between them. Germline lookup yields CDR1 SGHKS and CDR2 YYEKEE (reference sequence). The CDR3 loop spans 16 amino acids.

This clone was counted between two and nine times. The V gene is TRBV5-1, the J gene TRBJ1-1; TRBD1 agrees at 7 bases. J was trimmed by 11 bases and V by 5 bases; bases with no gene match: 15. CDR3 length: 14 amino acids. Germline CDR1 reads SGHRS; CDR2 reads YFSETQ. CDR3 in DNA: TGCGCCAGCAGATATATCCAGGGGGAAGCCAAGGCTTTCTTT. Its protein is CASRYIQGEAKAFF.

The genes are TRBV7-8 and TRBJ2-1; 12 bases agree with TRBD2. The CDR3 loop spans 16 amino acids. The germline V gene has CDR1 SGHVS and CDR2 FQNEAQ. With V trimmed by 5 bases and J by 2 bases, 4 bases remained unmatched. CDR3 nucleotides: TGTGCCAGCAGCCCAACTAGCGGGAGGACCTACAATGAGCAGTTCTTC. Encoded protein: CASSPTSGRTYNEQFF.

The chain links TRBV29-1 to TRBJ2-7; 16 bases map to TRBD2. Germline V lookup: CDR1 SQVTM, CDR2 ANQGSEA. J lost 3 bases, V lost 5 bases, and 4 bases had no gene match. CDR3 length equals 15 residues. CDR3 sequence: CSVSGTSGRGYEQYF. In DNA, the CDR3 is TGCAGCGTTTCGGGGACTAGCGGGAGGGGCTACGAGCAGTACTTC.